This T cell receptor beta chain derives from a study of T cell responses to AZD1222 COVID-19 vaccine. Study-level points and caveats: The span of vaccine-associated CD4 TCRs extended across spike, with dominance at 160-218 and 743-854.

This clone has just a few counts. As yet, its antigen is unknown. V was clipped by 5 bases and J by 0 bases, with 10 bases between them. Germline CDR1 is SGHTA and CDR2 is FQGNSA. The CDR3 has 15 residues. The repertoire was sequenced with immunoSEQ multiplex PCR; TCRdb's copy has only in-frame clones and lacks some. The sample lists about 100,000 clones; 75% to 95% were seen once. V is TRBV7-2 and J is TRBJ1-4; no firm D call. The sequences come from peripheral blood, collected 28 days after the second AZD1222 dose. The TCR comes from an adult who received the AZD1222 COVID-19 vaccine. Written as DNA, the CDR3 is TGTGCCAGCAGCCTCAGGACCACAACTAATGAAAAACTGTTTTTT. Translated: CASSLRTTTNEKLFF.